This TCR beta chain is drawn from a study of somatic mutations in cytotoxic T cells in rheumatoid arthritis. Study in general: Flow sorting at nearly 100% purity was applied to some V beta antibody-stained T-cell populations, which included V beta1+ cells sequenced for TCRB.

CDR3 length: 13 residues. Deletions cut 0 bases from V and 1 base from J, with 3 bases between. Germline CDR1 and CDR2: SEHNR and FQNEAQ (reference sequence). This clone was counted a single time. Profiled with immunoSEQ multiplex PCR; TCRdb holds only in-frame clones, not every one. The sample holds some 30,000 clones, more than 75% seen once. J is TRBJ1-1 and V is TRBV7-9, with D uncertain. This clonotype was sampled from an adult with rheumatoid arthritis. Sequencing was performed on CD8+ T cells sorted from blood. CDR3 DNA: TGTGCCAGCAGCTTAGCCGCGAACACTGAAGCTTTCTTT. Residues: CASSLAANTEAFF.